The T cell receptor (beta chain) described here comes from a study of naive and memory T cell subsets. After the first PCR, alpha and beta chain libraries were processed separately. CD8 T cells were positively selected from what remained after CD4 positive selection. Germline V lookup: CDR1 SGHTA, CDR2 FQGNSA. V lost 5 bases and J lost 7; bases outside the gene matches: 11. This CDR3 has 15 residues. Two oligonucleotides, mixed equimolar, formed the beta constant-region primer covering TRBC1 and TRBC2. The cDNA 3' end received a ligated single-stranded oligonucleotide carrying the SP2 primer and a 12-nucleotide UMI. TCRdb analysed the UMI-ligation and nested PCR reads with MiXCR anew, one entry per CDR3 protein. The sample records 140,000 to 150,000 distinct CDR3 sequences, approximately 15% being singletons.

This receptor was taken from a human donor in good health. This sequence joins TRBV7-2 and TRBJ1-5; 7 bases are shared with TRBD1. Sample: naive CD4+ T cells from blood. As DNA, the CDR3 is TGTGCCAGCAGCCCGGGACAGCCCCCGGGACAGCCCCAGCATTTT. It translates to CASSPGQPPGQPQHF.